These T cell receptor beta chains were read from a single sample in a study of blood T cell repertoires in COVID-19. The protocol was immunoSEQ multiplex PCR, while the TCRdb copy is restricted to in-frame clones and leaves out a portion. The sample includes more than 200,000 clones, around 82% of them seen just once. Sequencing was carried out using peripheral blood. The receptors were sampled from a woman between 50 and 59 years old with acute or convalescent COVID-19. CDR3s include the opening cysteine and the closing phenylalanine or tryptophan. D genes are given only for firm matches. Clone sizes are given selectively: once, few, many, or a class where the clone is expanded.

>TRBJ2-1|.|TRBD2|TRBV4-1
TGCGCCAGCAGCCAAGAAGGACGTGGGGCTAGCGGAGGGGCCAATGAGCAGTTCTTC
CASSQEGRGASGGANEQFF
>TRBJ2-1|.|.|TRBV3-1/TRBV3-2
TGTGCCAGCAGCCAGAAGGTCGGGAGTGAGCAGTTCTTC
CASSQKVGSEQFF
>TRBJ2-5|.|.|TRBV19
TGTGCCAGCACCCCCAGGGGCTCGTTTGAGGCCCAGTACTTC
CASTPRGSFEAQYF
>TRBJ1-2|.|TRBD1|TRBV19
TGTGCCAGTAGGGCACAGGGGCTGGGAGGAGGCTACACCTTC
CASRAQGLGGGYTF
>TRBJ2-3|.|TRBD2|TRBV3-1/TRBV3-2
TGTGCCAGCAGCCAAGATGGACTAGTACCAGATACGCAGTATTTT
CASSQDGLVPDTQYF
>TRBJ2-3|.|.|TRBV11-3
TGTGCCAGCAGCTTAGGGCAGTCTCATACGCAGTATTTT
CASSLGQSHTQYF
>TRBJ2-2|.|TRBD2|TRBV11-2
TGTGCCAGCAGCGGTGGGCTTACTAGCGACCCCGGGGAGCTGTTTTTT
CASSGGLTSDPGELFF
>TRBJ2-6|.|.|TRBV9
TGTGCCAGCAGCGTAGCGGGGGCCAACGTCCTGACTTTC
CASSVAGANVLTF
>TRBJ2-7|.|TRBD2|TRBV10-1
TGCGCCAGCCACTTTACCCTGGAGGAGACTAGCGGGAGTAGGCAGTCCTACGAGCAGTACTTC
CASHFTLEETSGSRQSYEQYF
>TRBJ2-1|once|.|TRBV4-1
TGCGCCAGCAGCCAAGATGCCGGGATAAGGAATGAGCAGTTCTTC
CASSQDAGIRNEQFF
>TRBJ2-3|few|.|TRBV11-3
TGTGCCAGCAGCTTAGGGGGAGTCGACACAGATACGCAGTATTTT
CASSLGGVDTDTQYF
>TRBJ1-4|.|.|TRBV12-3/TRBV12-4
TGTGCCAGCAGCCGACAGGAAAAACTGTTTTTT
CASSRQEKLFF
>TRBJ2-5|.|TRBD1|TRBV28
TGTGCCAGCAGTTCTATATTGGGACAGATTCAAGAGACCCAGTACTTC
CASSSILGQIQETQYF
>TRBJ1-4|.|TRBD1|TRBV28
TGTGCCAGCAAGGGGAGCGACAGGGGGATTGAAAAACTGTTTTTT
CASKGSDRGIEKLFF
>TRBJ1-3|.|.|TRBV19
TGTGCCAGAGTGGCGCGTGGGCAATCCTCTGGAAACACCATATATTTT
CARVARGQSSGNTIYF
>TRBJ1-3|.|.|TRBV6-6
TGTGCCAGCAAGTCACAGGCCTCTGGAAACACCATATATTTT
CASKSQASGNTIYF
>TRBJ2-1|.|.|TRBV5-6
TGTGCCAGCAGCCCCCACGGGGGAGCGCGCTACAATGAGCAGTTCTTC
CASSPHGGARYNEQFF
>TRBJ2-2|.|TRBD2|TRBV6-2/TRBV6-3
TGTGCCAGCAGTCAGCGGGAGGTCGCCGGGGAGCTGTTTTTT
CASSQREVAGELFF
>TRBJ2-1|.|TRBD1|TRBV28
TGTGCCAGCAGTTTGGGGACAGGACAGGGTAGGCGGTCCTACAATGAGCAGTTCTTC
CASSLGTGQGRRSYNEQFF
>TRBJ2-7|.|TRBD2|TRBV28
TGTGCCAGCAGTTTTAGCGGGAGCATCTACGAGCAGTACTTC
CASSFSGSIYEQYF
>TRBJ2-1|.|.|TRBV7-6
TGTGCCAGCAGCCCACCGGGACTGGCCTACAATGAGCAGTTCTTC
CASSPPGLAYNEQFF
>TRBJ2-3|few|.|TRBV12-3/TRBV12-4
TGTGCCAGCAGTTTGGGCTGGGATACGCAGTATTTT
CASSLGWDTQYF
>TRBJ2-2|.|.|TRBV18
TGTGCCAGCAGGCCGGAGGCCTCGAACACCGGGGAGCTGTTTTTT
CASRPEASNTGELFF
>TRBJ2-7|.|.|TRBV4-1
TGCGCCAGCAGCCAAGATAGATCACAGGGCTCAATCTACGAGCAGTACTTC
CASSQDRSQGSIYEQYF
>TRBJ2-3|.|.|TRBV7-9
TGTGCCAGCCGGCGGAGCACAGATACGCAGTATTTT
CASRRSTDTQYF
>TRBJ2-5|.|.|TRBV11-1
TGTGCCACCCAACGGACAGCTCAAGAGACCCAGTACTTC
CATQRTAQETQYF
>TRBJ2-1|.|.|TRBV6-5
TGTGCCAGCACCGACGGATCGGGAAATAACAATGAGCAGTTCTTC
CASTDGSGNNNEQFF
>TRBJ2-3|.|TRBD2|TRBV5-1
TGCGCCAGCAGCTCGATCCGGGACGCGGGGGTCGATACGCAGTATTTT
CASSSIRDAGVDTQYF
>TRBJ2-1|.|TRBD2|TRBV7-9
TGTGCCAGCAGCCTACACCCGGGACTAGCGGGCCTACACAATGAGCAGTTCTTC
CASSLHPGLAGLHNEQFF
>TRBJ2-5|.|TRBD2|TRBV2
TGTGCCAGCAGTGGGGAGGGACTATCGGCCCAGTACTTC
CASSGEGLSAQYF